This record looks at one TCR beta chain sequence and its context. The sample originates from a study of cytomegalovirus exposure and HLA in healthy donors. Use of 60 Vbeta and 13 Jbeta primers characterized the PCR. Sequencing used immunoSEQ multiplex PCR; TCRdb keeps in-frame clones, though not all of them. This table has 130,000 to 150,000 clones, approximately 79% appearing once. Germline V CDR1 and CDR2: MNHNS, SASEGT. CDR3 length: 14 amino acids. V shed 4 bases and J shed 4 bases, with 13 bases lying between them. The specimen was PBMCs. The origin of this receptor is a middle-aged woman in good health and CMV-seropositive. The J gene is TRBJ1-2, the V gene TRBV6-1; tentative D call: TRBD1 (5 bases). CDR3 bases: TGTGCCAGCAGTGTGGAGGGGAAAGGCTATGGCTACACCTTC. Amino acid sequence: CASSVEGKGYGYTF.